A single sample gave rise to the 27 T cell receptor beta chains below, sequenced in a study of identical twins. TCRdb fed the 5' RACE reads into MiXCR, producing one record per CDR3 protein. The data show approximately 690,000 distinct CDR3 sequences, 5.5% to 6.5% seen once. The sequenced material came from naive T cells sorted from blood. These TCRs come from a young man in good health.

This clonotype was counted ten times or more. V and J are TRBV27 and TRBJ1-1; no clear D gene. From germline, CDR1 is MNHEY and CDR2 SMNVEV (reference sequence). This CDR3 contains 13 residues. Between the trimmed V and J ends, which lost 5 bases and 4 bases, there was a span of 11 bases. CDR3 residues: CASSTKGGTEAFF. Here the CDR3 DNA reads TGTGCCAGCAGTACAAAGGGAGGCACTGAAGCTTTCTTT.

This clonotype was observed at least ten times. This CDR3 is CASSYGLATFEQYF. The CDR3 DNA reads TGTGCCAGCAGTTACGGGCTGGCCACATTCGAGCAGTACTTC. The V gene is TRBV6-2 or TRBV6-3, the J gene TRBJ2-7; no definite D call. CDR3 size: 14 residues. Germline V gene lookup returns CDR1 MNHEY and CDR2 SVGEGT. V shed 2 bases and J shed 6 bases, with 14 bases lying between them.

This clonotype has only a few counts. V gene TRBV7-6 combines with J gene TRBJ2-7; 11 nucleotides match TRBD2. The CDR3 has 15 residues. Looked up from germline, CDR1 is SGHVS and CDR2 is FNYEAQ. The V segment lost 5 bases and the J segment 2 bases; nucleotides outside the gene matches: 5. Here the CDR3 DNA reads TGTGCCAGCAGCAGACTAGCGGGACTACCCTACGAGCAGTACTTC. It encodes CASSRLAGLPYEQYF. The whole variable domain, filled in from reference TRBV7-6 and TRBJ2-7, reads GAGVSQSPRYKVTKRGQDVALRCDPISGHVSLYWYRQALGQGPEFLTYFNYEAQQDKSGLPNDRFSAERPEGSISTLTIQRTEQRDSAMYRCASSRLAGLPYEQYFGPGTRLTVT.

This clonotype was seen a few times. V usage is TRBV3-1 and J usage is TRBJ2-2; possible D gene TRBD2, 6 bases. The germline V and J ends were trimmed by 4 bases and 5 bases, with 20 bases remaining between them. The CDR3 consists of 17 residues. The V gene's germline CDR1 is LGHDT and CDR2 YNNKEL (reference sequence). DNA of the CDR3: TGTGCCAGCAGCCCAAGCAGCCCCGGGACTCGTACCGGGGAGCTGTTTTTT. It translates to CASSPSSPGTRTGELFF.

This clonotype was detected only a few times. CDR3 protein: CASSDLLSSYNSPLHF. The CDR3 DNA reads TGTGCCAGCAGCGATTTACTAAGCTCCTATAATTCACCCCTCCACTTT. V and J are TRBV5-4 and TRBJ1-6; D is unresolved. CDR1 SGHNT and CDR2 YYREEE come from the germline V gene (reference sequence). Trimming left V 4 bases short and J 0 bases short, with 11 bases between. This CDR3 region has 16 residues.

This clonotype occurred many times. The chain links TRBV9 to TRBJ2-3, with 9 bases aligning to TRBD2. Germline CDR1 is SGDLS and CDR2 is YYNGEE. CDR3 size: 16 residues. V lost 0 bases and J lost 3; bases outside the gene matches: 5. In DNA form, the CDR3 reads TGTGCCAGCAGCGTAGGACCGGCGGGGGGGACAGATACGCAGTATTTT. Protein: CASSVGPAGGTDTQYF. Based on the CDR3 plus reference TRBV9 and TRBJ2-3, the full variable domain is DSGVTQTPKHLITATGQRVTLRCSPRSGDLSVYWYQQSLDQGLQFLIQYYNGEERAKGNILERFSAQQFPDLHSELNLSSLELGDSALYFCASSVGPAGGTDTQYFGPGTRLTVL.

The chain recombines TRBV6-1 with TRBJ2-2; the D is unclear. Germline values: CDR1 MNHNS, CDR2 SASEGT. Trimming stripped 8 bases from V and 3 bases from J, with 16 bases between. The CDR3 runs 15 residues. CDR3 region: CASSPGFAYTGELFF. The CDR3 DNA sequence: TGTGCCAGCTCCCCGGGTTTTGCTTACACCGGGGAGCTGTTTTTT.

This clonotype was seen a handful of times. The chain recombines TRBV5-1 with TRBJ2-7; D is tentatively TRBD1 or TRBD2 (5 bases each). This CDR3 region has 14 residues. Trimming removed 2 bases from V and 4 bases from J, with 13 bases in between. Germline CDR1 is SGHRS and CDR2 is YFSETQ. The CDR3 sequence is CASSFEGTLYEQYF. The CDR3 DNA sequence: TGCGCCAGCAGCTTTGAAGGGACCCTTTACGAGCAGTACTTC.

This clonotype was detected only a few times. The chain carries TRBV9 and TRBJ1-3, with unresolved D. The CDR3 contains 16 residues. V gave up 0 bases and J gave up 0 bases, with 10 bases separating them. Germline lookup yields CDR1 SGDLS and CDR2 YYNGEE. CDR3 bases: TGTGCCAGCAGCGTAGATGCGACCTCCTCTGGAAACACCATATATTTT. Residues: CASSVDATSSGNTIYF.

This clonotype was counted many times. The chain combines TRBV29-1 with TRBJ2-1, with 8 bases aligning to TRBD2. The CDR3 totals 15 residues. Germline CDR1 SQVTM, CDR2 ANQGSEA. The ends lost 7 bases at V and 4 bases at J; junction bases unmatched: 12. The CDR3: CSANGGAASYNEQFF. CDR3 coding DNA: TGCAGCGCCAACGGGGGGGCAGCTTCTTACAATGAGCAGTTCTTC.

CDR3 sequence (DNA): TGTGCCAGCAGCCAAGGCGGGAGTCCCGGGGAGCTGTTTTTT. Protein product: CASSQGGSPGELFF. The chain employs TRBV4-2 and TRBJ2-2, with 7 bases matching TRBD2. The CDR3 length is 14 residues. The V segment lost 1 base and the J segment 6 bases; nucleotides outside the gene matches: 2. Per the germline V gene, CDR1 is LGHNA and CDR2 is YNFKEQ.

Ten or more counts support this clonotype. The chain links TRBV11-2 to TRBJ2-1; the match to TRBD2 covers 8 bases. CDR1 is SGHAT, CDR2 FQNNGV, per germline. V lost 7 bases, J lost 0 bases, and 20 bases stayed unmatched. The CDR3 totals 20 residues. DNA of the CDR3: TGTGCCAGCACCAAGAAACGGGGGGTAGCGGGAATCCCCTCCTACAATGAGCAGTTCTTC. This translates into CASTKKRGVAGIPSYNEQFF.

This clonotype was picked up many times. V and J are TRBV28 and TRBJ2-7; tentatively, D is TRBD2 (5 bases). V shed 4 bases and J shed 0 bases, with 10 bases lying between them. The CDR3 covers 14 residues. The V gene's germline CDR1 is MDHEN and CDR2 SYDVKM. CDR3 DNA sequence: TGTGCCAGCAGTTCGCGGGCACCCTCCTACGAGCAGTACTTC. The encoded protein is CASSSRAPSYEQYF.

This clonotype was seen at least ten times. The chain uses TRBV12-3 or TRBV12-4 and TRBJ2-5; 9 nucleotides line up with TRBD1. The CDR3 is 17 residues long. J gave up 5 bases and V 2 bases, and 12 bases lay outside the gene matches. The CDR3 sequence is CASSLFSGQGLLETQYF. In DNA, the CDR3 is TGTGCCAGCAGTTTATTTTCCGGACAGGGGCTCCTTGAGACCCAGTACTTC.

This clonotype was observed a handful of times. The chain links TRBV21-1 to TRBJ2-2; TRBD1, as called in the table, went unchecked against the DNA. TRBV21-1 is marked as a pseudogene. CDR3 length: 14 amino acids. CDR3 protein: CASRVDSCTGELFF. The CDR3, as DNA: TGTGCCAGCAGAGTGGACAGTTGCACCGGGGAGCTGTTTTTT.

This chain uses TRBV6-1 with TRBJ2-1; 11 bases are shared with TRBD2. Unmatched junction bases numbered 6, after V lost 5 bases and J lost 0 bases. CDR1 and CDR2 from the germline V gene are MNHNS and SASEGT. The CDR3 contains 17 residues. The CDR3 protein is CASSPRLAGNSYNEQFF. The DNA of the CDR3 is TGTGCCAGCAGTCCCCGACTAGCGGGAAACTCCTACAATGAGCAGTTCTTC.

In its sample, this clonotype was seen many times. V gene TRBV27 combines with J gene TRBJ1-1; 9 bases are a match to TRBD1. Germline V gives CDR1 MNHEY, CDR2 SMNVEV (reference sequence). The length of the CDR3 is 15 residues. The V gene end was trimmed by 2 bases and the J gene end by 4 bases; junction bases not matched to a gene: 5. The CDR3 spells CASSLQGQGSTEAFF. CDR3 nucleotides: TGTGCCAGCAGTTTACAGGGACAGGGAAGCACTGAAGCTTTCTTT.

This clonotype was found many times. DNA for the CDR3: TGTGCCACCAGTCAGGGGACAGCGTCCTACAATGAGCAGTTCTTC. It translates to CATSQGTASYNEQFF. V and J are TRBV24-1 and TRBJ2-1; 7 positions agree with TRBD1. This CDR3 has 15 amino acids. Germline V gene data show CDR1 as KGHDR and CDR2 as SFDVKD. V dropped 6 bases and J dropped 1; count of bases not matched to a gene: 5.

This clonotype was counted at least ten times. The chain employs TRBV4-3 and TRBJ2-1, with 8 bases lining up with TRBD1. Germline V CDR1 and CDR2: LGHNA, YSLEER. Unmatched junction bases numbered 10, after V lost 2 bases and J lost 4 bases. The CDR3 loop spans 17 amino acids. The CDR3 bases are TGCGCCAGCAGCCAACCCCCGACAGGGGCCCATTACAATGAGCAGTTCTTC. Translating it yields CASSQPPTGAHYNEQFF.

This clonotype occurred a few times. The chain couples TRBV28 to TRBJ1-6; 7 bases are shared with TRBD1. The CDR3 extends over 17 amino acids. The trim removed 10 bases at V and 4 bases at J, leaving 16 bases unmatched. Germline V CDR1 and CDR2: MDHEN, SYDVKM. The CDR3 loop reads CATYDPGTAFYNSPLHF. In DNA form, the CDR3 reads TGTGCCACCTACGATCCCGGGACAGCCTTTTATAATTCACCCCTCCACTTT.

This clonotype was observed at least ten times. V usage is TRBV20-1 and J usage is TRBJ2-3; D uncertain. The CDR3 sequence is 16 residues long. V was cut by 0 bases and J by 2 bases, with 15 bases left in between. The germline V gene encodes CDR1 DFQATT and CDR2 SNEGSKA (reference sequence). The chain's CDR3 is CSARDARHRVTDTQYF. The CDR3 DNA follows: TGCAGTGCTAGAGATGCCCGACACCGTGTCACAGATACGCAGTATTTT.

This clonotype was counted many times. The rearrangement links TRBV3-1 to TRBJ2-1, with D possibly being TRBD2 (5 bases). Deletions cut 8 bases from V and 10 bases from J, with 12 bases between. Germline V gene lookup returns CDR1 LGHDT and CDR2 YNNKEL (reference sequence). The CDR3 covers 11 residues. In nucleotides, the CDR3 is TGTGCCAGCGGAAATGGACTCGAGCAGTTCTTC. Amino acids: CASGNGLEQFF.

This chain uses TRBV7-2 with TRBJ2-6; D is unresolved. Germline V gives CDR1 SGHTA, CDR2 FQGNSA. The V end was cut by 5 bases, the J end by 0 bases, with 8 bases between. The CDR3 totals 15 residues. The CDR3 region is CASSRESSGANVLTF. CDR3 DNA sequence: TGTGCCAGCAGCCGTGAGAGCTCTGGGGCCAACGTCCTGACTTTC. Together with reference TRBV7-2 and TRBJ2-6, the CDR3 gives the full variable domain: GAGVSQSPSNKVTEKGKDVELRCDPISGHTALYWYRQSLGQGLEFLIYFQGNSAPDKSGLPSDRFSAERTGGSVSTLTIQRTQQEDSAVYLCASSRESSGANVLTFGAGSRLTVL.

At least ten counts were recorded for this clonotype. The chain employs TRBV7-3 and TRBJ2-3, with unresolved D. Between the trimmed V and J ends, which lost 4 bases and 0 bases, there was a span of 17 bases. This CDR3 comprises 17 residues. Germline CDR1 SGHTA, CDR2 FQGTGA. The DNA of the CDR3 is TGTGCCAGCAGCTCCACCAGACTCATGGGTAGCACAGATACGCAGTATTTT. Protein: CASSSTRLMGSTDTQYF.

In this sample, this clonotype turned up a few times. The V gene is TRBV4-2, the J gene TRBJ2-1; TRBD1 agrees at 8 bases. V shed 4 bases and J 12 bases; nucleotides not matched to a gene: 8. In germline, CDR1 is LGHNA, CDR2 YNFKEQ. This CDR3 comprises 13 residues. As DNA, the CDR3 is TGTGCCAGCAGCCGCAGTACAGGGGGTGGGCAGTTCTTC. Translated: CASSRSTGGGQFF.

In this sample, this clonotype turned up many times. The chain carries TRBV29-1 and TRBJ2-1, with 11 bases identical to TRBD2. Per the germline V gene, CDR1 is SQVTM and CDR2 is ANQGSEA. The V gene end was trimmed by 5 bases and the J gene end by 8 bases; junction bases not matched to a gene: 8. The CDR3 runs to 14 residues. The CDR3 region has the DNA TGCAGCGTTAACGGCCTAGCGGGAGGCTATGAGCAGTTCTTC. Amino acid sequence: CSVNGLAGGYEQFF.

This clonotype was seen only a few times. The genes are TRBV5-1 and TRBJ2-2, with TRBD2 matching 13 bases. Unmatched junction bases numbered 5, after V lost 4 bases and J lost 5 bases. This CDR3 is built from 16 residues. CDR1 and CDR2 (germline): SGHRS, YFSETQ. DNA of the CDR3: TGCGCCAGCAGCGCCGGACTAGCGGGAGATACCGGGGAGCTGTTTTTT. It is translated as CASSAGLAGDTGELFF.